This TCR beta chain was captured in a study of radiation and T cells in renal cell carcinoma (dated by TCRdb to 2019 to 2021). In terms of the full investigation: Samples came from a clinical trial, in which primary renal cell carcinomas received 15 Gy stereotactic body radiation therapy followed by nephrectomy 4 weeks later. A total of approximately 53 samples underwent TCR beta sequencing, made up of some 26 tumors and roughly 27 peripheral blood samples. A total of 3.5 million to 4.5 million unique CDR3 nucleotide sequences, encoding roughly 3,000,000 unique CDR3 amino acid sequences, were found across all 55 or so samples.

The immunoSEQ kit was used, according to the manufacturer's recommendations, to generate TCR beta libraries from genomic DNA. To prepare the libraries, a first multiplex PCR with proprietary primers was run, followed by a second PCR that added unique barcodes, and a bead cleanup was done after each round. A kit-provided positive control reaction and a negative control reaction were included in every sample batch. The final libraries were assessed on an Agilent 4200 TapeStation D1000 ScreenTape, pooled by volume, and quantified by qPCR. Sequencing was performed on an Illumina NextSeq500 with a MidOutput 150-cycle cartridge, and 156 Read1 and 15 Index1 cycles were run with kit custom primers. The pooled library was loaded at around 1 pM, and about 21% PhiX control was spiked in. Per the source publication's procedure: Vendor-processed data were analyzed in R, and a clonotype was defined as all T cells sharing the same CDR3 nucleotide sequence. For clone abundance analyses, frequencies were normalized to the 10,000 most abundant clones per sample. Public T cell clones, averaging fewer than five per sample, were removed before analysis. Tumor-enriched clonotypes and baseline blood-enriched clonotypes were defined as those with an abundance difference of at least 32-fold between compartments. A beta-binomial differential abundance model was applied to find clonotypes that expanded or contracted between blood time points. Tumor-blood repertoire similarity was measured with the Baroni-Urbani and Buser coefficient, and group comparisons used two-tailed Wilcoxon tests in R. TCRdb holds this immuneACCESS table with in-frame rearrangements only. Some clones are missing; in checked studies, unresolved V genes explain under half, and the rest has no known cause. The DNA was the basis for D and trimming; V, J and clone size are from that table. Present in this sample are roughly 150,000 clones, 88% of which were seen just once. Together, the top ten hold 4.1% of the sample.

Study-wide conclusions, independent of this receptor: No pretreatment tumor biopsies were available, so the baseline intratumoral presence of clonotypes could not be determined. Effects of radiation dose or scheduling on the TCR repertoire could not be addressed with the single-armed trial design. Changes in the blood repertoire were not tracked past 4 weeks after treatment. In blood, the top tumor clonotypes increased between baseline and 2 weeks post-radiation and then shrank by 4 weeks, which suggests that tumor-resident clones expanded only transiently.

The meaning of the sample's time point label: baseline pretreatment blood. This specimen's treatment or condition label, interpreted: 15 Gy SBRT to primary tumor, nephrectomy 4 weeks later. To follow tumor-enriched clonotypes, serial peripheral blood was collected from radiation-treated patients at baseline and at 2 weeks and 4 weeks after SBRT. Every patient had renal cell carcinoma of clear cell pathology. The QIAamp DNA Blood Mini Kit (Qiagen) was used to prepare genomic DNA for TCR sequencing. The analyses included only samples that passed all quality control checks. CDR1 and CDR2 (SEHNR, FQNEAQ) derive from the germline V gene (reference sequence). The CDR3 holds 16 amino acids from the cysteine to the phenylalanine. CDR3 DNA only is kept here, 48 bases in frame from base 1. Unmatched junction bases come to 11, with V trimmed by 6 bases and J by 6 bases. Regarding this clone: Its antigen specificity is not known. No much larger clonotype is one base removed from it; base qualities were not supplied.

The sequences come from blood, collected from a patient whose treatment included radiotherapy and nephrectomy. This receptor chain uses TRBV7-9 and TRBJ2-5; 12 central nucleotides agree with TRBD2. The TCR sequence derives from a woman aged 70-85 years with renal cell carcinoma. Here the CDR3 is given as CASRPPLAGGGKTQYF. The DNA sequence is given as TGTGCCAGCAGACCGCCCCTAGCGGGGGGGGGAAAGACCCAGTACTTC.